The 18 T cell receptor beta chains in this list originate from one sample, sequenced in a study of T cell changes during pregnancy in multiple sclerosis. The method was immunoSEQ multiplex PCR; TCRdb's version includes in-frame clones alone and lacks a portion of them. The repertoire holds roughly 29,000 clones, with about 89% as singletons. Sequencing was performed on CD4+ T cells from peripheral blood mononuclear cells, taken in the first trimester of pregnancy. Receptors were obtained from a female donor in good health, enrolled as a control in a pregnancy study.

J is TRBJ2-7 and V is TRBV28; 7 bases line up with TRBD2. Looked up from germline, CDR1 is MDHEN and CDR2 is SYDVKM. The CDR3 has 15 residues. V lost 5 bases and J lost 6; bases outside the gene matches: 13. CDR3 in DNA: TGTGCCAGCAGTAGCACTAGCGTCCCCGTCCCCGAGCAGTACTTC. It is translated as CASSSTSVPVPEQYF. The full variable domain, rest sourced from reference TRBV28 and TRBJ2-7, is DVKVTQSSRYLVKRTGEKVFLECVQDMDHENMFWYRQDPGLGLRLIYFSYDVKMKEKGDIPEGYSVSREKKERFSLILESASTNQTSMYLCASSSTSVPVPEQYFGPGTRLTVT.

This chain uses TRBV10-1 with TRBJ1-2; the D gene is possibly TRBD1 (5 bases). Germline CDR1 is WNHNN and CDR2 is SYGVQD (reference sequence). This CDR3 region has 13 residues. Trimming pared 3 bases from V and 4 bases from J, leaving 9 bases between. The CDR3 DNA reads TGCGCCAGCAGTGAACAGGCTTCCTATGGCTACACCTTC. Translation: CASSEQASYGYTF.

The chain carries TRBV19 and TRBJ1-3; perhaps TRBD1 as D (6 bases). CDR1 and CDR2 (germline): LNHDA, SQIVND (reference sequence). V was pared by 9 bases and J by 0 bases, with 9 bases between. The CDR3 is 13 residues long. CDR3: CASNRVSGNTIYF. CDR3 nucleotides: TGTGCCAGCAACAGGGTCTCTGGAAACACCATATATTTT. Filled out from reference TRBV19 and TRBJ1-3, the complete variable domain reads DGGITQSPKYLFRKEGQNVTLSCEQNLNHDAMYWYRQDPGQGLRLIYYSQIVNDFQKGDIAEGYSVSREKKESFPLTVTSAQKNPTAFYLCASNRVSGNTIYFGEGSWLTVV.

This chain uses TRBV11-1 with TRBJ1-2; D remains unclear. CDR1 is SGHAT and CDR2 is FQDESV in the germline V gene (reference sequence). This CDR3 spans 11 amino acids. The germline V and J ends were trimmed by 3 bases and 10 bases, with 9 bases remaining between them. CDR3 region: CASSFGQAYTF. In DNA form, the CDR3 reads TGTGCCAGCAGCTTTGGGCAGGCCTACACCTTC.

J is TRBJ2-3 and V is TRBV6-4; 12 bases are a match to TRBD2. The germline gives CDR1 MRHNA, CDR2 SNTAGT. Trimming cost V 5 bases and J 4 bases; bases outside gene matches: 4. The CDR3 has 15 residues. The CDR3 is CASSPGLAGSDTQYF. CDR3 in DNA: TGTGCCAGCAGTCCCGGACTAGCGGGATCAGATACGCAGTATTTT.

This sequence joins TRBV7-9 and TRBJ2-1; the D is unclear. The CDR3 has 13 residues. Germline-derived CDR1 and CDR2 are SEHNR and FQNEAQ (reference sequence). V was pared by 1 base and J by 12 bases, with 13 bases between. The CDR3 DNA sequence: TGTGCCAGCAGCTTAGAGGAACTCCGAGGGCAGTTCTTC. Protein: CASSLEELRGQFF.

In its sample, this clone was seen once. V is TRBV7-9 and J is TRBJ2-1; TRBD2 matches 12 bases. Trimming took 9 bases from V and 5 from J; bases not matched to a gene: 2. This CDR3 is built from 13 residues. Germline loops: CDR1 SEHNR, CDR2 FQNEAQ (reference sequence). This chain's CDR3 is CASGLAGNNEQFF. DNA for the CDR3: TGTGCCAGTGGACTAGCGGGGAACAATGAGCAGTTCTTC.

The chain recombines TRBV6-5 with TRBJ1-2; TRBD1 is a possible D gene (5 bases). V lost 7 bases, J lost 7 bases, and 16 bases lay in between. Germline V lookup: CDR1 MNHEY, CDR2 SVGAGI. The CDR3 totals 13 residues. The CDR3, as DNA: TGTGCCAGCAACCCCCGGGCAGGGTCTGGCTACACCTTC. This sequence encodes CASNPRAGSGYTF.

This clone has just one count. This chain uses TRBV5-6 with TRBJ2-5; TRBD2 matches 7 bases. CDR1 is SGHDT, CDR2 YYEEEE, per germline. The CDR3 contains 15 residues. Trimming took 6 bases from V and 5 from J; bases not matched to a gene: 13. Here the CDR3 reads CASTNPGGRGETQYF. For the CDR3, the DNA is TGTGCCAGCACTAACCCGGGAGGCCGAGGGGAGACCCAGTACTTC. The full variable domain, with the rest looked up from reference TRBV5-6 and TRBJ2-5, is DAGVTQSPTHLIKTRGQQVTLRCSPKSGHDTVSWYQQALGQGPQFIFQYYEEEERQRGNFPDRFSGHQFPNYSSELNVNALLLGDSALYLCASTNPGGRGETQYFGPGTRLLVL.

The chain carries TRBV7-2 and TRBJ1-4, with D possibly being TRBD1 (5 bases). V lost 3 bases and J lost 4, with 9 bases in between. There are 14 residues in the CDR3. Germline V gives CDR1 SGHTA, CDR2 FQGNSA. Written as DNA, the CDR3 is TGTGCCAGCAGCTTGATAGGGGTTAATGAAAAACTGTTTTTT. Residues: CASSLIGVNEKLFF.

The rearrangement uses TRBV27 and TRBJ1-1; the match to TRBD1 covers 7 bases. Germline CDR1 reads MNHEY; CDR2 reads SMNVEV (reference sequence). The CDR3 totals 18 residues. The trim removed 5 bases at V and 3 bases at J, leaving 18 bases unmatched. The CDR3 reads CASSPRTGRLLWDTEAFF. In DNA, the CDR3 is TGTGCCAGCAGTCCCAGGACAGGCAGGCTCCTATGGGACACTGAAGCTTTCTTT.

V gene TRBV10-1 combines with J gene TRBJ1-1; no definite D call. This CDR3 is 14 amino acids long. The germline V and J ends were trimmed by 3 bases and 3 bases, with 11 bases remaining between them. Germline CDR1 is WNHNN and CDR2 is SYGVQD (reference sequence). The CDR3: CASSDQSRDTEAFF. The CDR3 DNA sequence: TGCGCCAGCAGTGACCAGAGCCGGGACACTGAAGCTTTCTTT.

The chain links TRBV5-1 to TRBJ1-3, with 7 bases aligning to TRBD1. Germline V gives CDR1 SGHRS, CDR2 YFSETQ. CDR3 size: 16 residues. V lost 0 bases, J lost 0 bases, and 3 bases stayed unmatched. The CDR3 DNA sequence: TGCGCCAGCAGCTTGGTGGGACAGAGCTCTGGAAACACCATATATTTT. Protein product: CASSLVGQSSGNTIYF.

The chain links TRBV7-2 to TRBJ2-7; 7 bases agree with TRBD2. The CDR3 is made up of 12 amino acids. J was trimmed by 6 bases and V by 10 bases; bases with no gene match: 9. Germline V gene lookup returns CDR1 SGHTA and CDR2 FQGNSA. The CDR3 DNA reads TGTGCCACTGCCGGGACTAACGGCGAGCAGTACTTC. Translated: CATAGTNGEQYF.

This chain connects TRBV27 to TRBJ2-2; D not certain. The V end was cut by 4 bases, the J end by 1 base, with 4 bases between. The germline CDR1 and CDR2 sequences are MNHEY and SMNVEV (reference sequence). CDR3 size: 13 residues. CDR3 sequence reads: CASSSLNTGELFF. The CDR3 DNA is TGTGCCAGCAGTTCACTGAACACCGGGGAGCTGTTTTTT.

This chain's CDR3 is CASSKQGADTQYF. As DNA, the CDR3 is TGTGCCAGCAGTAAACAGGGGGCAGATACGCAGTATTTT. The rearrangement joins TRBV5-4 to TRBJ2-3, with 8 bases aligning to TRBD1. Trimming took 5 bases from V and 4 from J; bases not matched to a gene: 3. The germline gives CDR1 SGHNT, CDR2 YYREEE (reference sequence). This CDR3 is 13 amino acids long.

The chain recombines TRBV7-2 with TRBJ2-1; perhaps TRBD2 as D (6 bases). In germline, CDR1 is SGHTA, CDR2 FQGNSA. The CDR3 contains 14 residues. V lost 8 bases and J 7 bases, leaving 18 bases between the germline ends. This chain's CDR3 is CASGRRASTNEQFF. The CDR3 DNA follows: TGTGCCAGCGGGCGGAGGGCCTCGACGAATGAGCAGTTCTTC.

The V call is TRBV14, the J call TRBJ2-4, with 7 bases fitting TRBD1. Germline trimming cut 6 bases from V and 2 bases from J; bases unmatched to any gene: 10. CDR3 size: 16 residues. The germline CDR1 and CDR2 sequences are SGHDN and FVKESK. For the CDR3, the DNA is TGTGCCAGCAGTTCCGGGACAGTATCAACCAAAAACATTCAGTACTTC. As protein: CASSSGTVSTKNIQYF.